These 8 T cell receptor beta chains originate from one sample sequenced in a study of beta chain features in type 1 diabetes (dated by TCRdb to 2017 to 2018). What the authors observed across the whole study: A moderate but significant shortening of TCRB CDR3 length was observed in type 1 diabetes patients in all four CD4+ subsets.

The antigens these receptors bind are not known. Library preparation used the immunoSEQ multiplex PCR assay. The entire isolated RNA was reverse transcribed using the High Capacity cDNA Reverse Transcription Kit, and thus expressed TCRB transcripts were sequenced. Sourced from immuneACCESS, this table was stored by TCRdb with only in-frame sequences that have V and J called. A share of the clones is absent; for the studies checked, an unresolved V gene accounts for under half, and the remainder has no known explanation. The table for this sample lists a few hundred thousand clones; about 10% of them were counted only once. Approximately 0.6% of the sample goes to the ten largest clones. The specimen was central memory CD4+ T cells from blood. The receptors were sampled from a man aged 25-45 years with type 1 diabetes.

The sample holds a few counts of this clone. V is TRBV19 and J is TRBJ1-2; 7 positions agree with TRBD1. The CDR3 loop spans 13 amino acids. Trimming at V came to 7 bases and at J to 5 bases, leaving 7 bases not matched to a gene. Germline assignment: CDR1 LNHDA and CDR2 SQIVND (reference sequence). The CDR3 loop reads CASTVPGQYGYTF. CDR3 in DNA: TGTGCCAGTACCGTCCCGGGACAGTATGGCTACACCTTC.

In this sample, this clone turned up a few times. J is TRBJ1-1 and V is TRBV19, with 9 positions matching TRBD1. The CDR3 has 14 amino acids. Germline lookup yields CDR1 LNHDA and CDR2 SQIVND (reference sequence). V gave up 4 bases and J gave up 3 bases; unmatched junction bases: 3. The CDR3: CASSRDRDDTEAFF. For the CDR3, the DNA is TGTGCCAGTAGTAGGGACAGGGATGACACTGAAGCTTTCTTT.

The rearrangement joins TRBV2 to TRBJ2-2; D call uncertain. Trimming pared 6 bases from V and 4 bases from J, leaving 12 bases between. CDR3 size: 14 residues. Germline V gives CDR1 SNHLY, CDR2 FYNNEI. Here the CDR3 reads CASRPGQITGELFF. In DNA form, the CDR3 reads TGTGCCAGCAGACCGGGCCAGATCACCGGGGAGCTGTTTTTT.

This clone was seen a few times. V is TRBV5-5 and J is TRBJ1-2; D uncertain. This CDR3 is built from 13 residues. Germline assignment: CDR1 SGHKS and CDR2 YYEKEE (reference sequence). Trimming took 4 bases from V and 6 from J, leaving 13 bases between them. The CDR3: CASSPASGNGYTF. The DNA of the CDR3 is TGTGCCAGCAGCCCGGCCTCGGGGAATGGCTACACCTTC.

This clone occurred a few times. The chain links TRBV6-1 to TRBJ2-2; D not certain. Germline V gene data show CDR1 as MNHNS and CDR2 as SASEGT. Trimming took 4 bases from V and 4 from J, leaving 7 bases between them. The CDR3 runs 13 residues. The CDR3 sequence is CASSGLITGELFF. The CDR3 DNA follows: TGTGCCAGCAGTGGTCTAATCACCGGGGAGCTGTTTTTT.

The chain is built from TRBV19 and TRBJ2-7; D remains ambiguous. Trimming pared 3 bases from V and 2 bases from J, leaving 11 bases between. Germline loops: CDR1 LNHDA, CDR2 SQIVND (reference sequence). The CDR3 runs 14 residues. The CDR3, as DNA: TGTGCCAGTAGTATTCTGACACCGCCCTACGAGCAGTACTTC. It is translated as CASSILTPPYEQYF. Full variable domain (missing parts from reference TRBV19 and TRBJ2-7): DGGITQSPKYLFRKEGQNVTLSCEQNLNHDAMYWYRQDPGQGLRLIYYSQIVNDFQKGDIAEGYSVSREKKESFPLTVTSAQKNPTAFYLCASSILTPPYEQYFGPGTRLTVT.

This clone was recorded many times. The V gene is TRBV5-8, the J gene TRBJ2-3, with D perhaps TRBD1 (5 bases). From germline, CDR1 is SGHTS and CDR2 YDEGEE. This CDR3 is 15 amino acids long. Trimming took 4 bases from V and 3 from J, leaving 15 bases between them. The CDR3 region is CASSPQGKITDTQYF. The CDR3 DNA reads TGTGCCAGCAGCCCCCAGGGCAAAATAACAGATACGCAGTATTTT. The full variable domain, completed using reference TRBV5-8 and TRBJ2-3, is EAGVTQSPTHLIKTRGQQATLRCSPISGHTSVYWYQQALGLGLQFLLWYDEGEERNRGNFPPRFSGRQFPNYSSELNVNALELEDSALYLCASSPQGKITDTQYFGPGTRLTVL.

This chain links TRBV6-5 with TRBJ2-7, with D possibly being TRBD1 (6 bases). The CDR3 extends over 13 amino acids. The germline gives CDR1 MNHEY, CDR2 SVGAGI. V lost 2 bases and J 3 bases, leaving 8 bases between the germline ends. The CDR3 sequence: CASSYEGDYEQYF. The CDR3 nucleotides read TGTGCCAGCAGTTACGAGGGGGACTACGAGCAGTACTTC.